One sample yielded the 31 T cell receptor beta chains listed below, sequenced in a study of early T cells in non-severe SARS-CoV-2 infection. Via MiXCR, TCRdb re-called the 5' RACE reads, giving one row per CDR3 protein. Of roughly 70,000 distinct CDR3 sequences listed, about 19% were seen once; the top ten hold more than 15%. Sequences were derived from whole blood, sampled at baseline. The receptors originated from an adult who was a healthcare worker with PCR-confirmed SARS-CoV-2 infection or an uninfected control (not recorded which).

The chain joins TRBV9 to TRBJ2-3; D is unclear. V was trimmed by 0 bases and J by 4 bases, leaving 9 bases between them. The CDR3 runs 14 residues. From germline, CDR1 is SGDLS and CDR2 YYNGEE. The CDR3 nucleotides are TGTGCCAGCAGCGTAGAATTTGGCGCAGATACGCAGTATTTT. Translation gives CASSVEFGADTQYF. The entire variable domain, with the rest obtained from reference TRBV9 and TRBJ2-3, is as follows: DSGVTQTPKHLITATGQRVTLRCSPRSGDLSVYWYQQSLDQGLQFLIQYYNGEERAKGNILERFSAQQFPDLHSELNLSSLELGDSALYFCASSVEFGADTQYFGPGTRLTVL.

This clonotype was recorded a few times. The CDR3 nucleotides are TGTGCCAGCAGTCCCTTTTTATCGACCGGGGAGCTGTTTTTT. Its translation is CASSPFLSTGELFF. The chain recombines TRBV12-3 or TRBV12-4 with TRBJ2-2; D call uncertain. V was trimmed by 5 bases and J by 5 bases, leaving 12 bases between them. CDR3 size: 14 residues.

V is TRBV4-1 and J is TRBJ1-1, with D perhaps matching TRBD1 (5 bases). V was clipped by 1 base and J by 1 base, with 7 bases between them. The germline V gene has CDR1 MGHRA and CDR2 YSYEKL. There are 14 residues in the CDR3. CDR3 loop: CASSQVRGNTEAFF. The DNA of the CDR3 is TGCGCCAGCAGCCAAGTAAGGGGGAACACTGAAGCTTTCTTT.

V gene TRBV10-3 combines with J gene TRBJ1-5, with D perhaps matching TRBD1 (5 bases). Germline CDR1 ENHRY, CDR2 SYGVKD. The CDR3 has 13 residues. Trimming removed 5 bases from V and 7 bases from J, with 12 bases in between. CDR3 nucleotide sequence: TGTGCCATCAGTACCCAGGGAGACCAGCCCCAGCATTTT. Residues: CAISTQGDQPQHF.

The J gene is TRBJ1-5, the V gene TRBV7-2; weak D call: TRBD1 (6 bases). The CDR3 length is 12 residues. CDR1 is SGHTA and CDR2 is FQGNSA in the germline V gene. Deletions cut 2 bases from V and 11 bases from J, with 10 bases between. The CDR3 loop reads CASSLNREAQHF. The CDR3, as DNA: TGTGCCAGCAGCTTAAACAGGGAGGCCCAGCATTTT.

This clonotype has more than one count but fewer than ten. This chain joins TRBV7-9 and TRBJ2-7, with 10 bases that match TRBD2. J gave up 4 bases and V 5 bases, and 8 bases lay outside the gene matches. Germline V gene sequence: CDR1 SEHNR, CDR2 FQNEAQ (reference sequence). This CDR3 has 15 amino acids. CDR3 loop: CASSPPNSGGYEQYF. The CDR3 nucleotides are TGTGCCAGCAGCCCCCCAAATAGCGGGGGGTACGAGCAGTACTTC.

The chain employs TRBV7-3 and TRBJ2-2, with 8 nucleotides matching TRBD1. The J segment lost 4 bases and the V segment lost 5 bases, leaving 12 bases of the junction unmatched. CDR3 size: 17 residues. Germline lookup yields CDR1 SGHTA and CDR2 FQGTGA. The CDR3 DNA reads TGTGCCAGCAGCGGAGCGAAAGGACAGGGTACCACCGGGGAGCTGTTTTTT. It specifies CASSGAKGQGTTGELFF.

This clonotype was seen at least ten times. The rearrangement joins TRBV2 to TRBJ2-7, with 10 bases identical to TRBD1. The germline gives CDR1 SNHLY, CDR2 FYNNEI. The trim removed 6 bases at V and 2 bases at J, leaving 7 bases unmatched. CDR3 size: 15 residues. The CDR3, as DNA: TGTGCCAGCAGACGTACCGGGACAGGGGCCTACGAGCAGTACTTC. Translated, it gives CASRRTGTGAYEQYF.

This clonotype was observed a handful of times. The CDR3: CASSVGDGANYGYTF. Here the CDR3 DNA reads TGTGCCAGCAGCGTAGGGGATGGAGCTAACTATGGCTACACCTTC. This chain uses TRBV9 with TRBJ1-2; unclear D gene. The germline V and J ends were trimmed by 0 bases and 0 bases, with 9 bases remaining between them. Germline CDR1 and CDR2: SGDLS and YYNGEE. The CDR3 is 15 residues long.

This clonotype was observed a few times. The gene calls are TRBV11-1 and TRBJ2-1; the D gene is possibly TRBD2 (6 bases). Germline V CDR1 and CDR2: SGHAT, FQDESV (reference sequence). The ends were cut back, 8 bases at V and 4 bases at J, with 15 bases in the middle. The CDR3 is 14 residues long. The CDR3 bases are TGTGCCAGCGCTCCCAGGAGGGTTTACAATGAGCAGTTCTTC. Translating it yields CASAPRRVYNEQFF. The complete variable domain, with remaining parts taken from reference TRBV11-1 and TRBJ2-1, reads EAEVAQSPRYKITEKSQAVAFWCDPISGHATLYWYRQILGQGPELLVQFQDESVVDDSQLPKDRFSAERLKGVDSTLKIQPAELGDSAMYLCASAPRRVYNEQFFGPGTRLTVL.

This clonotype was detected a few times. The rearrangement links TRBV7-6 to TRBJ1-5; D unresolved. The CDR3 is 15 residues long. Germline CDR1 is SGHVS and CDR2 is FNYEAQ. V dropped 1 base and J dropped 3 bases, with 10 bases sitting between them. In DNA, the CDR3 is TGTGCCAGCAGCTTAGATCTAGGGCTCAATCAGCCCCAGCATTTT. It yields the protein CASSLDLGLNQPQHF.

This clonotype was observed a few times. The CDR3 loop is CASSLYSRSSYNEQFF. CDR3 bases: TGTGCCAGCAGCTTATACTCCAGGAGCTCCTACAATGAGCAGTTCTTC. The chain combines TRBV7-6 with TRBJ2-1; no clear D. The V end was cut by 2 bases, the J end by 0 bases, with 11 bases between. CDR1 SGHVS and CDR2 FNYEAQ come from the germline V gene. The length of the CDR3 is 16 residues.

This clonotype occurred a few times. The chain employs TRBV7-2 and TRBJ2-3; D tentatively reads TRBD1 or TRBD2 (5 bases each). This CDR3 spans 16 amino acids. CDR1 and CDR2 from the germline V gene are SGHTA and FQGNSA. Deletions cut 1 base from V and 1 base from J, with 12 bases between. CDR3 protein: CASSLVPSGRTDTQYF. CDR3 sequence (DNA): TGTGCCAGCAGCTTAGTCCCTTCGGGGCGCACAGATACGCAGTATTTT. Supplemented by reference TRBV7-2 and TRBJ2-3, the full variable domain reads GAGVSQSPSNKVTEKGKDVELRCDPISGHTALYWYRQSLGQGLEFLIYFQGNSAPDKSGLPSDRFSAERTGGSVSTLTIQRTQQEDSAVYLCASSLVPSGRTDTQYFGPGTRLTVL.

V and J are TRBV20-1 and TRBJ2-1, with 10 bases that match TRBD2. This CDR3 contains 14 residues. Trimming cost V 5 bases and J 6 bases; bases outside gene matches: 7. CDR1 is DFQATT, CDR2 SNEGSKA, per germline (reference sequence). The CDR3 loop is CSAPQVAGGNEQFF. In DNA, the CDR3 is TGCAGTGCTCCGCAGGTAGCGGGGGGCAATGAGCAGTTCTTC.

This chain connects TRBV6-2 or TRBV6-3 to TRBJ2-4, with a possible D match to TRBD1 (6 bases). The length of the CDR3 is 16 residues. Germline-derived CDR1 and CDR2 are MNHEY and SVGEGT. Trimming shortened V by 4 bases and J by 0 bases, and 13 bases separated the two germline ends. The CDR3 sequence: CASSLGAVLAKNIQYF. Written as DNA, the CDR3 is TGTGCCAGCAGTTTGGGGGCAGTCCTAGCCAAAAACATTCAGTACTTC.

The gene calls are TRBV12-3 or TRBV12-4 and TRBJ2-1, with TRBD2 identical over 12 bases. V lost 2 bases to trimming and J lost 8 bases; unmatched junction nucleotides: 10. CDR3 length: 17 amino acids. This CDR3 is CASSLPSGGADYDEQFF. CDR3 nucleotides: TGTGCCAGCAGTTTACCTAGCGGGGGGGCCGATTATGATGAGCAGTTCTTC.

The V gene is TRBV7-9, the J gene TRBJ1-1; the D is unclear. CDR3 length equals 12 residues. Germline CDR1 reads SEHNR; CDR2 reads FQNEAQ (reference sequence). With 6 bases removed from V and 3 bases from J, the gap between germline ends came to 8 bases. DNA for the CDR3: TGTGCCAGCAGTCCTGTGTACACTGAAGCTTTCTTT. Translation gives CASSPVYTEAFF.

This clonotype has more than one count but fewer than ten. The chain employs TRBV19 and TRBJ1-2; TRBD1 is a possible D gene (5 bases). The V and J ends lost 3 bases and 0 bases respectively, with 5 bases between them. Per germline, CDR1 LNHDA and CDR2 SQIVND (reference sequence). The CDR3 sequence is 13 residues long. The chain's CDR3 is CASSMGANYGYTF. Here the CDR3 DNA reads TGTGCCAGTAGTATGGGGGCTAACTATGGCTACACCTTC.

The chain joins TRBV19 to TRBJ1-2, with D uncertain. Trimming shortened V by 4 bases and J by 2 bases, and 8 bases separated the two germline ends. The CDR3 is 13 residues long. Germline CDR1 and CDR2: LNHDA and SQIVND (reference sequence). The CDR3 DNA sequence: TGTGCCAGTAGTACCCGTAACAACTATGGCTACACCTTC. Protein: CASSTRNNYGYTF. The full variable domain, completed using reference TRBV19 and TRBJ1-2, is DGGITQSPKYLFRKEGQNVTLSCEQNLNHDAMYWYRQDPGQGLRLIYYSQIVNDFQKGDIAEGYSVSREKKESFPLTVTSAQKNPTAFYLCASSTRNNYGYTFGSGTRLTVV.

On this clonotype itself: Given the absence of the conserved phenylalanine or tryptophan at the CDR3 end, a read error is likely. The DNA is left out, because the CDR3 cannot be placed on it with certainty; the CDR3 is given as TCRdb lists it. The chain employs TRBV12-3 or TRBV12-4 and TRBJ2-5. From its first to its last residue, the CDR3 has 9 amino acids. This CDR3 reads CASSFKEGI.

The V call is TRBV11-2, the J call TRBJ1-3; D is unclear. Looked up from germline, CDR1 is SGHAT and CDR2 is FQNNGV. V was trimmed by 5 bases and J by 1 base, leaving 15 bases between them. The CDR3 is made up of 16 amino acids. The CDR3, as DNA: TGTGCCAGCAGCCCGCGGACCGACCTTTCTGGAAACACCATATATTTT. Residues: CASSPRTDLSGNTIYF.

The chain employs TRBV20-1 and TRBJ2-7, with a weak D call TRBD1 (6 bases). Germline-derived CDR1 and CDR2 are DFQATT and SNEGSKA (reference sequence). CDR3 size: 14 residues. Trimming took 5 bases from V and 5 from J, leaving 19 bases between them. CDR3 sequence reads: CSASQGMFEDEQYF. CDR3 bases: TGCAGTGCTTCACAGGGTATGTTTGAGGACGAGCAGTACTTC.

The chain is built from TRBV7-9 and TRBJ2-7, with TRBD1 identical over 7 bases. The CDR3 is 13 residues long. Per the germline V gene, CDR1 is SEHNR and CDR2 is FQNEAQ (reference sequence). The J segment lost 7 bases and the V segment lost 5 bases, leaving 8 bases of the junction unmatched. The CDR3 DNA reads TGTGCCAGCAGCAACGGGGACAGTGGGGAGCAGTACTTC. Amino acids: CASSNGDSGEQYF.

CDR3 sequence reads: CASSPIAGGQETQYF. The CDR3 DNA follows: TGTGCCAGCAGCCCAATAGCGGGGGGGCAAGAGACCCAGTACTTC. V and J are TRBV7-8 and TRBJ2-5, with 11 bases fitting TRBD2. The CDR3 sequence is 15 residues long. Germline CDR1 is SGHVS and CDR2 is FQNEAQ. The V gene end was trimmed by 5 bases and the J gene end by 2 bases; junction bases not matched to a gene: 4.

Only a few counts were recorded for this clonotype. The chain links TRBV12-3 or TRBV12-4 to TRBJ2-2, with TRBD2 matching over 7 bases. Trimming removed 8 bases from V and 6 bases from J; junction bases left unmatched: 6. The CDR3 loop spans 13 amino acids. The CDR3 reads CASLKGGPGELFF. The CDR3 DNA sequence: TGTGCCAGCCTTAAGGGAGGGCCCGGGGAGCTGTTTTTT.

The V gene is TRBV20-1, the J gene TRBJ2-7; D perhaps matches TRBD2 (5 bases). The CDR3 has 14 amino acids. The V end was cut by 3 bases, the J end by 3 bases, with 15 bases between. In germline, CDR1 is DFQATT, CDR2 SNEGSKA (reference sequence). CDR3: CSASLREGFYEQYF. The CDR3 coding sequence is TGCAGTGCTAGTCTCCGGGAAGGGTTCTACGAGCAGTACTTC.

Points on this clonotype: One end of the junction varies from germline; a read error may be responsible. The chain is built from TRBV20-1 and TRBJ2-1; D is unclear. The CDR3 is made up of 15 amino acids. Germline values: CDR1 DFQATT, CDR2 SNEGSKA (reference sequence). The DNA for the CDR3 is TGCAGTGCTAGAGCCCCCCAAATCTCCTACAATGAGCAGATCTTC. It codes for CSARAPQISYNEQIF.

This clonotype was detected ten times or more. The chain carries TRBV10-3 and TRBJ2-1, with a tentative D call TRBD1 (6 bases). CDR1 and CDR2 (germline): ENHRY, SYGVKD. The V and J ends lost 0 bases and 9 bases respectively, with 6 bases between them. CDR3 length: 12 amino acids. The CDR3 loop is CAISESGGEQFF. The CDR3 DNA reads TGTGCCATCAGTGAGTCAGGGGGTGAGCAGTTCTTC.

This CDR3 is CASSQAGGDTQYF. The CDR3 coding sequence is TGTGCCAGCAGCCAAGCGGGGGGAGATACGCAGTATTTT. The rearrangement links TRBV4-2 to TRBJ2-3, with 7 bases that match TRBD2. The length of the CDR3 is 13 residues. Trimming cost V 1 base and J 5 bases; bases outside gene matches: 0. Germline values: CDR1 LGHNA, CDR2 YNFKEQ.

The V gene is TRBV6-5, the J gene TRBJ1-1, with TRBD1 identical over 7 bases. Germline trimming cut 7 bases from V and 4 bases from J; bases unmatched to any gene: 18. The germline CDR1 and CDR2 sequences are MNHEY and SVGAGI. This CDR3 comprises 17 residues. The DNA for the CDR3 is TGTGCCAGCATTCGTAAGACAGGGATGGGGTATTCCACTGAAGCTTTCTTT. Amino acid sequence: CASIRKTGMGYSTEAFF.

This clonotype came up a few times. The genes are TRBV5-4 and TRBJ2-1; 10 bases line up with TRBD2. The CDR3 has 15 residues. V shed 2 bases, J shed 3 bases, and the junction held 2 bases outside the gene matches. CDR1 SGHNT and CDR2 YYREEE come from the germline V gene (reference sequence). CDR3 in DNA: TGTGCCAGCAGCTTAGCGGGGGGGATCTACAATGAGCAGTTCTTC. It yields the protein CASSLAGGIYNEQFF.